This T cell receptor (beta chain) is from a study of breast tumors, draining lymph nodes, adjacent tissues. Whole-study findings and limits: Tumor repertoires ranked between lymph nodes and nontumor tissue in diversity, with V and J gene preferences.

One entry per CDR3 protein, called by TCRdb with MiXCR from the multiplex PCR reads. In the table there are 150,000 to 250,000 distinct CDR3 sequences, approximately 31% of which are singletons. This clonotype showed up many times. As yet, its antigen is unknown. Axillary draining lymph nodes of breast cancer patients supplied the node samples. The V gene's germline CDR1 is SGHTA and CDR2 FQGTGA. The V and J ends lost 2 bases and 4 bases respectively, with 6 bases between them. The CDR3 contains 13 residues. The chain has TRBV7-3 and TRBJ2-1, with TRBD1 as a possible D gene (5 bases). The TCR was taken from a female donor with breast cancer. Some clones in this sample may be carry-over from other donors' samples. The sample was axillary lymph node tissue. The CDR3 here is CASSLGQYNEQFF. Written as DNA, the CDR3 is TGTGCCAGCAGCTTAGGACAATACAATGAGCAGTTCTTC.